The rows below give T cell receptor beta chains drawn from one sample of a study of CD8+ T cells in alopecia areata. Only in-frame clones appear in the TCRdb table, and some are missing; sequencing was by immunoSEQ multiplex PCR. Among about 120,000 clones listed, more than 45% were seen once. The material sequenced was CD4+ T cells sorted from blood, taken at week 4, from a patient treated with tofacitinib. These receptor sequences come from a human donor with alopecia areata. Each CDR3 is given with its conserved first and last residue. The D gene is left open where the match is weak. Only part of the rows carry a size: once, few, many, or a class if the clone is expanded.

d_gene,v_gene,abundance,j_gene,CDR3aa,CDR3nt
.,TRBV19,few,TRBJ2-5,CASSIGFGETQYF,TGTGCCAGTAGTATCGGGTTCGGAGAGACCCAGTACTTC
.,TRBV10-3,few,TRBJ1-1,CATKGPGVNTEAFF,TGTGCCACCAAGGGGCCGGGGGTGAACACTGAAGCTTTCTTT
TRBD1,TRBV5-6,.,TRBJ2-1,CASSSSRAGTGRNEQFF,TGTGCCAGCAGCTCGAGCCGCGCGGGGACAGGGAGGAATGAGCAGTTCTTC
.,TRBV7-9,.,TRBJ2-7,CASSSTQGFYEQYF,TGTGCCAGCAGCTCCACGCAGGGGTTCTACGAGCAGTACTTC
TRBD2,TRBV30,few,TRBJ2-3,CAWASSSGRPDTQYF,TGTGCCTGGGCCTCGTCGAGCGGGAGGCCAGATACGCAGTATTTT
TRBD2,TRBV23-1,.,TRBJ2-1,CASSQLTSGYNEQFF,TGCGCCAGCAGCCAATTGACTAGCGGATACAATGAGCAGTTCTTC
TRBD2,TRBV7-9,.,TRBJ2-7,CASSLGWTSGSAYEQYF,TGTGCCAGCAGCTTAGGTTGGACTAGCGGGTCCGCCTACGAGCAGTACTTC
.,TRBV6-1,.,TRBJ1-2,CASSESGGSYGYTF,TGTGCCAGCAGTGAATCCGGGGGCTCCTATGGCTACACCTTC
.,TRBV20-1,.,TRBJ2-3,CSALALTQYF,TGCAGTGCCTTAGCCCTTACGCAGTATTTT
TRBD1,TRBV23-1,.,TRBJ2-1,CASSQSPRQGPINNEQFF,TGCGCCAGCAGTCAATCCCCTCGACAGGGACCGATCAACAATGAGCAGTTCTTC
.,TRBV30,.,TRBJ1-2,CAWRAPGGSYGYTF,TGTGCCTGGAGGGCCCCCGGGGGTAGCTATGGCTACACCTTC
.,TRBV30,.,TRBJ1-5,CAWRGAAGNQPQHF,TGTGCCTGGAGGGGCGCCGCAGGCAATCAGCCCCAGCATTTT
.,TRBV30,once,TRBJ2-7,CAWSARSQNFYEQYF,TGTGCCTGGAGCGCCCGGTCCCAAAACTTCTACGAGCAGTACTTC
.,TRBV18,.,TRBJ1-2,CASSPQRTAKRDYGYTF,TGTGCCAGCTCACCACAAAGGACAGCCAAAAGGGACTATGGCTACACCTTC
TRBD2,TRBV29-1,.,TRBJ2-2,CSVPRPSGAGTGELFF,TGCAGCGTCCCGAGGCCTAGCGGGGCGGGTACCGGGGAGCTGTTTTTT
TRBD1,TRBV7-9,few,TRBJ2-7,CASSPAGQGAYEQYF,TGTGCCAGCAGCCCCGCGGGACAGGGGGCCTACGAGCAGTACTTC
.,TRBV6-1,.,TRBJ1-2,CASSDEGGRYGYTF,TGTGCCAGCAGTGATGAGGGGGGCCGGTATGGCTACACCTTC
TRBD1,TRBV30,.,TRBJ2-3,CAWSQGQGASTDTQYF,TGTGCCTGGAGTCAAGGACAGGGGGCCAGCACAGATACGCAGTATTTT
TRBD1,TRBV4-1,.,TRBJ2-7,CASSQAPGQPYEQYF,TGCGCCAGCAGCCAAGCACCGGGACAGCCCTACGAGCAGTACTTC
.,TRBV29-1,.,TRBJ2-5,CSVREGATQYF,TGCAGCGTCCGAGAAGGAGCGACCCAGTACTTC
.,TRBV5-5,.,TRBJ1-2,CASSLGGNYGYTF,TGTGCCAGCAGCTTGGGGGGTAACTATGGCTACACCTTC
.,TRBV30,.,TRBJ1-1,CAWSVQADEAFF,TGTGCCTGGAGTGTACAGGCTGACGAAGCTTTCTTT
TRBD1,TRBV6-1,few,TRBJ1-2,CASGGQGRTTDGYTF,TGTGCCAGCGGGGGACAGGGCCGCACCACTGACGGCTACACCTTC
.,TRBV6-5,.,TRBJ1-2,CASSYQQNYGYTF,TGTGCCAGCAGTTACCAGCAGAACTATGGCTACACCTTC
.,TRBV14,.,TRBJ1-1,CASSRDIWDTEAFF,TGTGCCAGCAGCCGAGATATTTGGGACACTGAAGCTTTCTTT
.,TRBV6-5,.,TRBJ2-5,CASSPLAGSQETQYF,TGTGCCAGCAGTCCCTTGGCGGGCAGCCAAGAGACCCAGTACTTC
TRBD1,TRBV6-1,.,TRBJ1-5,CASRRVTGGGQPQHF,TGTGCCAGCAGGCGTGTGACAGGGGGTGGTCAGCCCCAGCATTTT
.,TRBV30,.,TRBJ2-7,CAWNLRGASYEQYF,TGTGCCTGGAATCTACGGGGGGCATCCTACGAGCAGTACTTC
.,TRBV30,.,TRBJ2-5,CAWSVLPRETQYF,TGTGCCTGGAGTGTTCTCCCAAGGGAGACCCAGTACTTC
TRBD1,TRBV4-1,.,TRBJ1-2,CASSQSGTGGHYGYTF,TGCGCCAGCAGCCAGAGCGGGACAGGGGGCCACTATGGCTACACCTTC
.,TRBV29-1,few,TRBJ1-2,CSVESGTARYTF,TGCAGCGTTGAGTCCGGGACGGCCCGCTACACCTTC
TRBD2,TRBV5-1,.,TRBJ2-1,CASSLWGTSGRAIRDEQFF,TGCGCCAGCAGCTTGTGGGGGACTAGCGGGAGGGCCATTCGCGATGAGCAGTTCTTC
TRBD2,TRBV6-4,.,TRBJ2-5,CASIGTSGYQETQYF,TGTGCCAGCATAGGGACTAGCGGGTACCAAGAGACCCAGTACTTC
.,TRBV7-9,.,TRBJ1-1,CASSLVTEFTEAFF,TGTGCCAGCAGCTTAGTGACCGAATTCACTGAAGCTTTCTTT
.,TRBV9,few,TRBJ2-1,CASSVEGRGYNEQFF,TGTGCCAGCAGCGTAGAAGGGAGGGGGTACAATGAGCAGTTCTTC
TRBD1,TRBV11-1,few,TRBJ1-4,CASSSRDRGKLFF,TGTGCCAGCAGCAGCCGGGACAGGGGGAAACTGTTTTTT
TRBD1,TRBV6-1,once,TRBJ1-2,CASSARDRVTYGYTF,TGTGCCAGCAGTGCTCGGGACAGGGTAACCTATGGCTACACCTTC
.,TRBV6-1,few,TRBJ1-3,CASSEQGHSGNTIYF,TGTGCCAGCAGTGAACAGGGCCACTCTGGAAACACCATATATTTT
TRBD1,TRBV29-1,.,TRBJ1-1,CSVRGLYTEAFF,TGCAGCGTAAGGGGGCTCTACACTGAAGCTTTCTTT
.,TRBV29-1,few,TRBJ2-1,CSVEATSRVYNEQFF,TGCAGCGTTGAGGCCACTAGTAGGGTGTACAATGAGCAGTTCTTC
.,TRBV29-1,.,TRBJ1-1,CSAKDGEAFF,TGCAGCGCCAAGGACGGCGAAGCTTTCTTT
.,TRBV4-1,.,TRBJ1-1,CASSQPRQNTEAFF,TGCGCCAGCAGCCAACCACGACAGAACACTGAAGCTTTCTTT
.,TRBV30,once,TRBJ1-1,CAWSRLGPLNMNTEAFF,TGTGCCTGGAGCCGTTTGGGGCCTCTAAACATGAACACTGAAGCTTTCTTT
.,TRBV4-2,.,TRBJ1-1,CASSQSDRMNTEAFF,TGTGCCAGCAGCCAAAGTGACAGGATGAACACTGAAGCTTTCTTT
TRBD1,TRBV30,.,TRBJ1-2,CAWSDITGDYGYTF,TGTGCCTGGAGTGACATTACAGGGGACTATGGCTACACCTTC